This T cell receptor beta chain was found in a study of identical twins. Study observations and caveats: The models systematically underestimated how much out-of-frame TCR alpha was shared in monozygotic twins.

TCRdb itself ran the 5' RACE reads through MiXCR, one entry per CDR3 protein. The sample has around 680,000 distinct CDR3 sequences, 8% to 9% seen once; the top ten hold about 0.98%. For this clonotype: Its target is unknown.

V shed 3 bases, J shed 3 bases, and the junction held 15 bases outside the gene matches. CDR1 is MDHEN, CDR2 SYDVKM, per germline. The length of the CDR3 is 18 residues. The same sample was also used in a study of yellow fever vaccine responses in identical twins.

The source is a woman aged 18 to 35 in good health. The chain is built from TRBV28 and TRBJ2-7, with TRBD2 matching over 9 bases. Sequencing was done on a sample of PBMCs. CDR3: CASSFHPRLAALNYEQYF. The CDR3 coding sequence is TGTGCCAGCAGTTTTCATCCTAGACTAGCGGCTCTCAACTACGAGCAGTACTTC.